Here is one T cell receptor beta chain with its context. Total RNA, at least 5.5 micrograms per sample, came from PBMCs. Primers used in a second PCR of roughly 7 to 11 cycles were a sample-barcoded 5' primer and a J-beta primer mix. Every cDNA molecule carried a tag from a template-switch adaptor bearing 12 random nucleotides. Each CDR3 protein gets one entry after TCRdb re-called the 5' RACE reads with MiXCR. The sample comprises about 640,000 distinct CDR3 sequences, roughly three fifths of which are singletons, and more than 35% rests with the top ten. CDR3 size: 12 residues. V gave up 1 base and J gave up 7 bases, with 10 bases separating them. CDR1 is DFQATT and CDR2 is SNEGSKA in the germline V gene (reference sequence). This sample is part of a study of blood T cells in healthy people across ages.

The gene calls are TRBV20-1 and TRBJ2-5; possible D gene TRBD1, 6 bases. Source material: blood. This clonotype was obtained from a man aged 60-69 years in good health. The CDR3 DNA reads TGCAGTGCTAGAGGACAGGATAGGACCCAGTACTTC. Protein sequence: CSARGQDRTQYF.